This T cell receptor beta chain was sequenced during a study of cytomegalovirus exposure and HLA in healthy donors. Study-level results: Rare TCR sequences dominated, though some public TCRs recurred in many donors. In vitro assays verified that three CMV-associated chains recognized CMV antigens specifically. In a later analysis, at a false discovery rate of 0.05, approximately 16,000 TCR beta sequences matched HLA alleles. Donor immune exposure was known only as CMV serostatus.

On this clone itself: Its cognate antigen is unknown.

The PCR used 60 Vbeta and 13 Jbeta primers. The protocol was immunoSEQ multiplex PCR, while the TCRdb copy is restricted to in-frame clones and leaves out a portion. The table has 90,000 to 120,000 clones, over 70% seen once; the top ten hold approximately 2.2%. CDR3 size: 19 residues. After removal of 0 bases from V and 2 bases from J, the junction contained 9 bases not matched to a gene. Looked up from germline, CDR1 is GTSNPN and CDR2 is SVGIG (reference sequence). Sequencing input: PBMCs. This TCR came from a man aged 25-40 years in good health and CMV-seronegative. The V call is TRBV30, the J call TRBJ2-3; 15 bases match TRBD2. DNA of the CDR3: TGTGCCTGGAGTGTACTGCGGACTAGCGGGGGGGGAATCACAGATACGCAGTATTTT. Amino acids: CAWSVLRTSGGGITDTQYF. Full variable domain (remainder filled in from reference TRBV30 and TRBJ2-3): SQTIHQWPATLVQPVGSPLSLECTVEGTSNPNLYWYRQAAGRGLQLLFYSVGIGQISSEVPQNLSASRPQDRQFILSSKKLLLSDSGFYLCAWSVLRTSGGGITDTQYFGPGTRLTVL.